Only a few counts were recorded for the clone carrying this T cell receptor beta chain. The V gene lost 7 bases and the J gene lost 5 bases, with 17 bases spanning the gap. This CDR3 region has 14 residues. Germline values: CDR1 SGHAT, CDR2 FQDESV (reference sequence). Arm-PCR of CDR3 regions and iRepertoire HTBI primers were the basis on which TCR beta libraries were built. TCRdb recomputed calls from the multiplex PCR reads with MiXCR, one row per CDR3 protein. The profile covers hundreds of thousands of distinct CDR3 sequences, with around an eighth appearing a single time and about 9.1% taken by the ten largest. The record originates from a study of regulatory T cells in long-lasting Graves disease. Time point of the sample: newly diagnosed GD, antithyroid drugs for less than 3 months. PBMCs were the source of the RNA used for TCR sequencing. The data also belong to a second study, concerning T cells in Graves' hyperthyroidism and ophthalmopathy.

The V call is TRBV11-1, the J call TRBJ2-5, with D possibly TRBD2 on 5 matching bases. The clonotype comes from a man aged 25 to 45 with Graves disease. The sequences come from peripheral blood mononuclear cells (PBMCs), collected at new diagnosis, from a patient treated with antithyroid drugs. CDR3 nucleotide sequence: TGTGCCAGCAATCCCAGCGGCGTTGTTGAGACCCAGTACTTC. It is translated as CASNPSGVVETQYF.